These T cell receptor beta chains were read from a single sample in a study of long-term antiretroviral therapy in people with HIV. The assay was immunoSEQ multiplex PCR, and TCRdb's table has in-frame clones only and misses some. The sample lists some 28,000 clones, over 75% occurring once. The specimen was unsorted PBMCs, collected 3 years after starting antiretroviral therapy. The source of these receptors is a man between 40 and 49 years old with HIV. The conserved cysteine and the conserved F or W are not part of the CDR3 here. A D gene is named only where the DNA matches it firmly. The size field is filled for only some rows; it gives once, few, many or a size class.

CDR3 protein,D gene,V gene,clone size,J gene
ASSLMASGNYEQY,TRBD2,TRBV28,NA,TRBJ2-7
ASSTQGLGYEQY,NA,TRBV19,once,TRBJ2-7
ASSFRAGKYEQY,NA,TRBV5-1,NA,TRBJ2-7
ASSLTWTEYGYT,NA,TRBV19,NA,TRBJ1-2
ASSARQGPTGELF,TRBD1,TRBV19,NA,TRBJ2-2
ASSLSPFGTGGLDEKLF,TRBD1,TRBV27,NA,TRBJ1-4
ASSTTGLPTHTGGELF,NA,TRBV7-9,few,TRBJ2-2
ASSLAYYEQY,NA,TRBV11-1,NA,TRBJ2-7
ASSPPSGGNTGELF,TRBD2,TRBV18,NA,TRBJ2-2
ASSGGTDTFGYGYT,TRBD1,TRBV13,NA,TRBJ1-2